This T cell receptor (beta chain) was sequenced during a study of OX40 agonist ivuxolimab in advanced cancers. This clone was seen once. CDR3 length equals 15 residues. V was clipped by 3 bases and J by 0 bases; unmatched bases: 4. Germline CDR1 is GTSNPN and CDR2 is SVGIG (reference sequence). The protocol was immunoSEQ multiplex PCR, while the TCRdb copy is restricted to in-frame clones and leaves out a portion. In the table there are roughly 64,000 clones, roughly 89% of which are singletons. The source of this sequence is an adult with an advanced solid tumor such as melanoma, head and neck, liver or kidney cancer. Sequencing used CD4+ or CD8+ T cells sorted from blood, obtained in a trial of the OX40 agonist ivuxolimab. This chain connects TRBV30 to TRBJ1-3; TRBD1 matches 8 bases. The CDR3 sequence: CAWRRTGTSGNTIYF. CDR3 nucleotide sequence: TGTGCCTGGAGAAGGACAGGGACCTCTGGAAACACCATATATTTT. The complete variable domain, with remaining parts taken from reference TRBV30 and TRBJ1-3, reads SQTIHQWPATLVQPVGSPLSLECTVEGTSNPNLYWYRQAAGRGLQLLFYSVGIGQISSEVPQNLSASRPQDRQFILSSKKLLLSDSGFYLCAWRRTGTSGNTIYFGEGSWLTVV.